This T cell receptor beta chain was sequenced in a study of T cell changes during pregnancy in multiple sclerosis (dated by TCRdb to the late 2010s). Broadly, across the study: In women with multiple sclerosis, the researchers looked at how the T cell repertoire shifted as pregnancy progressed.

Turning to this clone: It lacks a known antigen. Per-base quality was not reported, and no clone a single base away is much larger than it.

The library relied on the immunoSEQ multiplex PCR assay. The source is immuneACCESS, and TCRdb retained only in-frame sequences with V and J called. Part of the clones is not carried over; for the studies checked, unresolved V genes explain less than half of this, and the remainder is unexplained. The sample table contains tens of thousands of clones; only one count was recorded for about 92% of them. The ten largest clones capture more than 1.5% of the sample. Via the germline V gene (reference sequence), CDR1 is MNHEY and CDR2 SMNVEV. The CDR3 holds 17 amino acids from the cysteine to the phenylalanine. Left in the record is the CDR3 DNA by itself, 51 bases read in frame from the first base. After removal of 2 bases from V and 0 bases from J, the junction retains 6 bases not matched to a gene.

The material was peripheral blood, obtained in the first trimester of pregnancy. The sequence was obtained from a female donor with multiple sclerosis, enrolled in a pregnancy study. The rearranged chain carries TRBV27 and TRBJ2-2; TRBD2 lines up with 7 middle nucleotides. The DNA reads TGTGCCAGCAGTTTAAGGGTTGGGGGGGCGAACACCGGGGAGCTGTTTTTT. Its coded protein is CASSLRVGGANTGELFF.